This TCR beta chain was recorded in a study of blood T cell repertoires in COVID-19. The wider study: T cells, B-cell-depleted T cells, or PBMCs provided the cDNA or gDNA that served as material.

The protocol was immunoSEQ multiplex PCR, while the TCRdb copy is restricted to in-frame clones and leaves out a portion. This sample has over 200,000 clones, with around 84% found just once. Germline CDR1 is SGHTA and CDR2 is FQGNSA. The CDR3 length is 14 residues. V shed 6 bases and J shed 0 bases, with 9 bases lying between them. This clone was counted between two and nine times. The sample was peripheral blood. This clonotype was obtained from a woman aged 80 or over with active or convalescent COVID-19. V usage is TRBV7-2 and J usage is TRBJ1-3, with D possibly being TRBD1 (6 bases). This chain's CDR3 is CASRDRYSGNTIYF. In DNA, the CDR3 is TGTGCCAGCAGAGACAGGTACTCTGGAAACACCATATATTTT.